Described below is a single TCR beta chain sequence and its context. The CDR3 runs to 15 residues. The ends were cut back, 1 base at V and 3 bases at J, with 14 bases in the middle. Germline CDR1 and CDR2: SGHRS and YFSETQ. Using immunoSEQ multiplex PCR, the repertoire was profiled, and TCRdb retains in-frame clones only, with some absent. The sample has over 200,000 clones, approximately 86% seen once. The sample is drawn from a study of blood T cell repertoires in COVID-19. Turning to the study itself: The United States, Italy and Spain provided the acute and convalescent COVID-19 samples.

The receptor was derived from a woman under 40 who had recovered from COVID-19. Sequencing used peripheral blood. The chain uses TRBV5-1 and TRBJ2-7; D is possibly TRBD1 (6 bases). DNA for the CDR3: TGCGCCAGCAGCTTGATAGGGAAGGGGGACTACGAGCAGTACTTC. This codes for CASSLIGKGDYEQYF. The entire variable domain, with the rest obtained from reference TRBV5-1 and TRBJ2-7, is as follows: KAGVTQTPRYLIKTRGQQVTLSCSPISGHRSVSWYQQTPGQGLQFLFEYFSETQRNKGNFPGRFSGRQFSNSRSEMNVSTLELGDSALYLCASSLIGKGDYEQYFGPGTRLTVT.